The T cell receptor beta chain described here comes from a study of T cell repertoires in cytomegalovirus infection (dated by TCRdb to about 2019). Describing the broader study: Donor HLA type was relevant to the analysis, as public TCR beta signatures indicated carriage of CMV infection together with the matching HLA type.

This clonotype occurred a few times. This clone's antigen is unknown. Per-base quality was not reported, and no clone a single base away is much larger than it. These reads were obtained on an Illumina HiSeq 1500. Using fastp at Q25 and MiXCR, TCRdb reprocessed the public reads and kept productive beta chains. Each record represents a unique CDR3 protein, reported with the most common genes and DNA among its rows. This sample gives hundreds of thousands of distinct CDR3 sequences in total; about a sixth of them show up just once. The leading ten clones occupy 12% of the sample. The CDR3 spans 15 residues, from the cysteine through the phenylalanine. Only the CDR3 portion is preserved as DNA: 45 bases, with reading frame beginning at the first base. At the junction V is shortened by 2 bases and J by 9 bases; bases outside the gene matches: 5. CDR1 and CDR2 were assigned from the germline V gene as SGHVS and FNYEAQ.

Summary of the overall study and its limitations: Cumulative frequency of public TCR beta family members discriminated carriers of CMV infection plus the relevant HLA type in this cohort and an independent roughly 350-donor cohort. In the ex vivo response, HLA-C-restricted CMV-specific TCR beta clonotypes were dominant, and in two of eight donors the single most frequent clonotype came from this HLA-C-restricted group.

This TCR came from a human donor in good health (CMV status not recorded). Some clones in this sample may be carry-over from other donors' samples. The sample was PBMCs. The chain couples TRBV7-6 to TRBJ2-1; a stretch of 12 junction bases matches TRBD2. The DNA reads as follows: TGTGCCAGCAGCTTACGACTAGCGGGGGTTTTTGAGCAGTTCTTC. This sequence encodes CASSLRLAGVFEQFF. Extended through the reference TRBV7-6 and TRBJ2-1 proteins, this CDR3 yields the full variable domain: GAGVSQSPRYKVTKRGQDVALRCDPISGHVSLYWYRQALGQGPEFLTYFNYEAQQDKSGLPNDRFSAERPEGSISTLTIQRTEQRDSAMYRCASSLRLAGVFEQFFGPGTRLTVL.